The rows below give T cell receptor beta chains drawn from one sample of a study of blood T cells in healthy people across ages. TCRdb fed the 5' RACE reads into MiXCR, producing one record per CDR3 protein. Here the sample spans about 760,000 distinct CDR3 sequences, 56% being singletons. Sample: blood. Source of these receptors: a man aged 40-49 years in good health. CDR3s include the opening cysteine and the closing phenylalanine or tryptophan. The D gene is left open where the match is weak. Only part of the rows carry a size: once, few, many, or a class if the clone is expanded.

v_gene	j_gene	abundance	d_gene	CDR3nt	CDR3aa
TRBV13	TRBJ2-3	.	.	.	CASSHRFGSGSPDTRYF
TRBV20-1	TRBJ2-5	.	TRBD2	TGCAGTGCTAGAGGACTAGCGGACCACAATGAGCAGTACTTC	CSARGLADHNEQYF
TRBV6-5	TRBJ2-1	.	TRBD2	TGTGCCAGCAGTTACCTGCGGGAGGGCCTAGGAGTGAATGAGCAGTTCTTC	CASSYLREGLGVNEQFF
TRBV9	TRBJ2-4	.	.	TGTGCCAGCAGCGTAGAGGCTTATTCCAAAAACATTCAGTACTTC	CASSVEAYSKNIQYF
TRBV20-1	TRBJ1-5	few	.	TGCAGTGCTAGAGATGACTTGAGCAATCAGCCCCAGCATTTT	CSARDDLSNQPQHF
TRBV9	TRBJ1-5	.	.	TGTGCCAGCACCGCGCCTTTGGGCCGGAGGAATAGCAATCAGCCCCAGCATTTT	CASTAPLGRRNSNQPQHF
TRBV4-1	TRBJ1-2	few	.	TGCGCCAGCAGCCAAACATCAGGGGAGATCTATGGCTACACCTTC	CASSQTSGEIYGYTF
TRBV7-9	TRBJ2-3	.	.	TGTGCCAGCGACTTGATGGGTTTTACAGATACGCAGTATTTT	CASDLMGFTDTQYF
TRBV20-1	TRBJ2-7	few	.	TGCAGTGGGGGTTGGGGCTACGAGCAGTACTTC	CSGGWGYEQYF
TRBV7-9	TRBJ2-1	once	.	TGTGCCAGCAGCTTGATCGGGGCCCAGAGTTTCTACAATGAGCAGTTCTTC	CASSLIGAQSFYNEQFF
TRBV2	TRBJ2-6	.	.	TGTGCCAGCAGCCAGGGCCTCTCTGGGGCCAACGTCCTGACTTTC	CASSQGLSGANVLTF
TRBV3-1	TRBJ1-3	.	.	TGTGCCAGCAGCCAAAAAAGGGGACGACTCCCCGGAAACACCATATATTTT	CASSQKRGRLPGNTIYF
TRBV7-8	TRBJ1-6	.	TRBD1	TGTGCCAGCAGCGAGGGACAGTATAATTCACCCCTCCACTTT	CASSEGQYNSPLHF
TRBV7-9	TRBJ2-7	.	.	TGTGCCAGCAGCAAAGGGGACTCCCGACCGTACGAGCAGTACTTC	CASSKGDSRPYEQYF
TRBV29-1	TRBJ1-4	few	.	TGCAGCGTCGGAACAACTAATGAAAAACTGTTTTTT	CSVGTTNEKLFF
TRBV13	TRBJ1-2	.	TRBD1	TGTGCCAGCAGCCCTCGGGACAGGGCACCTAACTATGGCTACACCTTC	CASSPRDRAPNYGYTF
TRBV29-1	TRBJ2-1	.	TRBD1	TGCAGCTTAGGGGGCAGTGGGAATGAGCAGTTCTTC	CSLGGSGNEQFF
TRBV7-9	TRBJ2-7	.	TRBD2	TGTGCCAGCAGCTTCGCCCCAGGACTAGCGGGAACATACGAGCAGTACTTC	CASSFAPGLAGTYEQYF
TRBV20-1	TRBJ2-1	.	TRBD2	TGCAGTGCTAGAGAAGCGGGGGGGTACAATGAGCAGTTCTTC	CSAREAGGYNEQFF
TRBV27	TRBJ1-1	.	.	TGTGCCAGCAGTTTATCAAAGGGGCTCCTGAACACTGAAGCTTTCTTT	CASSLSKGLLNTEAFF
TRBV18	TRBJ2-2	.	.	TGTGCCAGCTCGCGACGACAGGCGAACTTGAACACCGGGGAGCTGTTTTTT	CASSRRQANLNTGELFF
TRBV6-1	TRBJ2-7	.	.	TGTGCCAGCAGTGCCGCAGGGTTGGGCAAAAACAGACCCTACGAGCAGTACTTC	CASSAAGLGKNRPYEQYF
TRBV20-1	TRBJ2-7	few	TRBD2	TGCAGTGCTAGAGATTGGACTAGCGGAGAATCCTACGAGCAGTACTTC	CSARDWTSGESYEQYF
TRBV5-4	TRBJ2-5	.	TRBD1	TGTGCCAGCAGCTCAAAAACAGGGGGCCCCGAGACCCAGTACTTC	CASSSKTGGPETQYF
TRBV24-1	TRBJ2-5	.	TRBD1	TGTGCCACCAGTGATGGGACAGGGTGGGAGACCCAGTACTTC	CATSDGTGWETQYF
TRBV9	TRBJ2-3	.	TRBD2	TGTGCCAGCAGCGTAGGGATAGCGGGAGCCGATACGCAGTATTTT	CASSVGIAGADTQYF
TRBV4-1	TRBJ2-5	.	.	TGCGCCAGCAGCCAAGTCGATGCAGGTCAAGAGACCCAGTACTTC	CASSQVDAGQETQYF
TRBV12-3/TRBV12-4	TRBJ2-7	.	TRBD1	TGTGCCAGCCTTTCCGGGACAGGGAAAAATGAGCAGTACTTC	CASLSGTGKNEQYF
TRBV5-1	TRBJ1-2	.	.	TGCGCCAGCAGCCTCCGGCAGGATAGTAATGGCTACACCTTC	CASSLRQDSNGYTF
TRBV12-5	TRBJ2-1	.	.	TGTGCTAGTGGTTTGGAGCCGGCGAGGAACAATGAGCAGTTCTTC	CASGLEPARNNEQFF
TRBV2	TRBJ2-3	few	.	TGTGCCAGCAGAGAAGATACGCAGTATTTT	CASREDTQYF
TRBV3-1	TRBJ1-5	.	TRBD1	TGTGCCAGCAGCCAAGATCGGGACAGCGAACAGCATTTT	CASSQDRDSEQHF
TRBV5-1	TRBJ2-1	.	TRBD2	TGCGCCAGCAGCTCTCCGGGGGGGGCGAGCTCCTACAATGAGCAGTTCTTC	CASSSPGGASSYNEQFF
TRBV10-3	TRBJ2-5	few	TRBD2	TGTGCCATCTGCCGGGGGGGCGAAGAGACCCAGTACTTC	CAICRGGEETQYF
TRBV9	TRBJ2-5	.	.	TGTGCCAGCAGCGTAGGGGTGGGAATAGGCCGAGAGACCCAGTACTTC	CASSVGVGIGRETQYF
TRBV7-2	TRBJ2-5	.	TRBD2	TGTGCCAGCAGCCTTAGGTACCGACTAGCGGGGGGGAACAAGTACAATGAGCAGTACTTC	CASSLRYRLAGGNKYNEQYF
TRBV29-1	TRBJ2-1	.	TRBD2	TGCAGCCAGCGGGGGACCTACAATGAGCAGTTCTTC	CSQRGTYNEQFF
TRBV20-1	TRBJ2-3	few	TRBD2	TGCAGTACTTGGTCAGTGCTAGATGTGCGAAGCGGGAGGAGCACAGATACGCAGTATTTT	CSTWSVLDVRSGRSTDTQYF
TRBV6-2/TRBV6-3	TRBJ1-4	.	.	TGTGCCAGCAGTTACGGGGGGCTCGGAGAAAAACTGTTTTTT	CASSYGGLGEKLFF
TRBV28	TRBJ1-2	.	.	TGTGCCAGCAGTACGGGACATTCAGCTAACTATGGCTACACCTTC	CASSTGHSANYGYTF
TRBV6-1	TRBJ2-6	.	.	TGTGCCAGCAGCCTCTCGTCGGACAACTCTGGGGCCAACGTCCTGACTTTC	CASSLSSDNSGANVLTF
TRBV20-1	TRBJ2-1	.	TRBD2	TGCAGTGCTAGTGGGGCTAGCGGGGGCAATGAGCAGTTCTTC	CSASGASGGNEQFF
TRBV27	TRBJ2-2	.	.	TGTGCCAGCAGCAACGGAAGGGCCGGGGAGCTGTTTTTT	CASSNGRAGELFF
TRBV7-2	TRBJ2-7	few	.	TGTGCCAGCAGCTTGACAGGGGAGGGCGAGCAGTACTTC	CASSLTGEGEQYF
TRBV20-1	TRBJ2-7	.	TRBD1	TGCAGTGCTAGACCGGTGACGGGACAGAAGTTCTACGAGCAGTACTTC	CSARPVTGQKFYEQYF
TRBV5-1	TRBJ2-1	few	TRBD2	TGCGCCAGCTATGACCGGCAAACTAGCGGGGGCTCCAATGAGCAGTTCTTC	CASYDRQTSGGSNEQFF
TRBV20-1	TRBJ2-5	.	TRBD2	TGCAGTGCTTATCGACTAGCGGGGGATTACCAAGAGACCCAGTACTTC	CSAYRLAGDYQETQYF
TRBV6-2/TRBV6-3	TRBJ2-3	.	TRBD2	TGTGCCAGCCTCCCTAAAAGGCCCGAGCGGGAGGGTGCAAATACGCAGTATTTT	CASLPKRPEREGANTQYF
TRBV10-3	TRBJ2-3	.	TRBD1	TGTGCCATCAGCCCTACAGGGGTGGTAGATACGCAGTATTTT	CAISPTGVVDTQYF
TRBV15	TRBJ1-5	once	.	TGTGCCACCAGCAGAGATTTTGAGTTGGGCCAGATCAGAAATAGCAATCAGCCCCAGCATTTT	CATSRDFELGQIRNSNQPQHF
TRBV7-6	TRBJ2-7	.	TRBD2	TGTGCCAGCAGCTTAATTCCTCCGGGGGGGGAGAGCTCCTACGAGCAGTACTTC	CASSLIPPGGESSYEQYF
TRBV29-1	TRBJ1-1	.	TRBD1	TGCAGCGCTGGCGGACAGGGGGCTGAAGCTTTCTTT	CSAGGQGAEAFF
TRBV24-1	TRBJ1-2	.	TRBD1	TGTGCCACCAGCGCAGGACAGGGGTCTGACTATGGCTACACCTTC	CATSAGQGSDYGYTF
TRBV4-3	TRBJ2-6	.	TRBD1	TGCGCCAGCAGCCAAATCAGAGGGCTCGGACAGGTCCCTTCTGGGGCCAACGTCCTGACTTTC	CASSQIRGLGQVPSGANVLTF
TRBV13	TRBJ2-3	many	TRBD2	TGTGCCAGCACCCTTTCTAGCGGAGGTGGGGATACGCAGTATTTT	CASTLSSGGGDTQYF
TRBV29-1	TRBJ2-3	.	TRBD2	TGCAGCGTAGTAGCGGGAGGGTCACAAGATACGCAGTATTTT	CSVVAGGSQDTQYF